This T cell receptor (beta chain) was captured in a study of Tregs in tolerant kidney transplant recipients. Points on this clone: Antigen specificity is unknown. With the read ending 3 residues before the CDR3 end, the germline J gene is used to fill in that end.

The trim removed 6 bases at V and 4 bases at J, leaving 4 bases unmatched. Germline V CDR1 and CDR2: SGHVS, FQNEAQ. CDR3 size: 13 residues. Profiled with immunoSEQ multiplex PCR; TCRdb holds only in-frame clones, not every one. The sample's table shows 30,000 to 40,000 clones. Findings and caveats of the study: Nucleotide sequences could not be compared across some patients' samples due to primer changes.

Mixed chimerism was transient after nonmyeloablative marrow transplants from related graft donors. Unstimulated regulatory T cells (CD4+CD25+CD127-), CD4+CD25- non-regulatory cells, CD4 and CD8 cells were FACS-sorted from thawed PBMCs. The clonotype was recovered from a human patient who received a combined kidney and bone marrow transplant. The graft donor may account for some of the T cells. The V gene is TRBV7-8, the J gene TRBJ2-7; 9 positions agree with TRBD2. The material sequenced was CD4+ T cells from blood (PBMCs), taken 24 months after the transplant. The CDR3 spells CASRKTSGYEQYF. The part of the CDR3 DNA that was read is TGTGCCAGCAGAAAGACTAGCGGATACGAG.